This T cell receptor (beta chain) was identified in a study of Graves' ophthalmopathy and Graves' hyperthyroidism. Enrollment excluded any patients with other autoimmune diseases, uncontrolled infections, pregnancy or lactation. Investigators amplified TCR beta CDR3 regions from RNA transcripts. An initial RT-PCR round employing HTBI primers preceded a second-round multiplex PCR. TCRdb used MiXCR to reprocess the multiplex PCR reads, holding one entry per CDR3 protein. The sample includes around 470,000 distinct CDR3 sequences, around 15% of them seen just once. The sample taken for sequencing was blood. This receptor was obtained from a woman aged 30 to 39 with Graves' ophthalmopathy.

CDR3 DNA sequence: TGCAGCGTTGTTAACACAGTCGGCTACGAGCAGTACTTC. It yields the protein CSVVNTVGYEQYF. The genes are TRBV29-1 and TRBJ2-7; D is unclear. The CDR3 runs 13 residues. The V end was cut by 4 bases, the J end by 3 bases, with 13 bases between. Looked up from germline, CDR1 is SQVTM and CDR2 is ANQGSEA.